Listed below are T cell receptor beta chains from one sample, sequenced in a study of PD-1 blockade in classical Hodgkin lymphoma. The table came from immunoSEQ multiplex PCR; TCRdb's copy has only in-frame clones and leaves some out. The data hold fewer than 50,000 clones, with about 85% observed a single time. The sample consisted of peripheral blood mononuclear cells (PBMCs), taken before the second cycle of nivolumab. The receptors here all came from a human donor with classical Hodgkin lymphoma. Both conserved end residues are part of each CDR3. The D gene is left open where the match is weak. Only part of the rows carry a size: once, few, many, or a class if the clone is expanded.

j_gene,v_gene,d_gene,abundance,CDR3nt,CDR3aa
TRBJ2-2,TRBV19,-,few,TGTGCCAGTAGTATTCTGGGATCGAACACCGGGGAGCTGTTTTTT,CASSILGSNTGELFF
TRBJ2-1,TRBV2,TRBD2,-,TGTGCCAGCGGCTATTGGGCAAGCGGGGGTGACAATGAGCAGTTCTTC,CASGYWASGGDNEQFF
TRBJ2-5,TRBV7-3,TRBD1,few,TGTGCCAGCAGCCCCTCCAGGGGGCAGGAGACCCAGTACTTC,CASSPSRGQETQYF
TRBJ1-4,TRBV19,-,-,TGTGCCAGTAGTATCCCACGCGGCCTGAATGAAAAACTGTTTTTT,CASSIPRGLNEKLFF
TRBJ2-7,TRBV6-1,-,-,TGTGCCAGCAGTGAAAATCCTCGATACGAGCAGTACTTC,CASSENPRYEQYF
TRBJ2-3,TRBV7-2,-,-,TGTGCCAGCAGCTTAATCCCGGCAGCGGGCCGCACAGATACGCAGTATTTT,CASSLIPAAGRTDTQYF
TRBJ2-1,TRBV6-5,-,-,TGTGCCAGCCGACTTCCCGGGACCCCCTACAATGAGCAGTTCTTC,CASRLPGTPYNEQFF
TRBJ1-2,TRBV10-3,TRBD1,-,TGTGCCATCAGAGCCGGGACAGCCGGCGATGGCTACACCTTC,CAIRAGTAGDGYTF
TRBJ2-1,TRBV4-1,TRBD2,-,TGCGCCAGCAGCCCAAGCGGGACGTCCTACAATGAGCAGTTCTTC,CASSPSGTSYNEQFF
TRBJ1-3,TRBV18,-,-,TGTGCCAGCTCTCTCCCTCAGGGAGCTGGAAACACCATATATTTT,CASSLPQGAGNTIYF
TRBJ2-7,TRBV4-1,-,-,TGCGCCAGCAGCCAAGATCGGGAGGGGGCTCAATACGAGCAGTACTTC,CASSQDREGAQYEQYF
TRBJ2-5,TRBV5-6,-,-,TGTGCCAGCAGCTTGGGGAGGGGGAAAGCGGAGACCCAGTACTTC,CASSLGRGKAETQYF
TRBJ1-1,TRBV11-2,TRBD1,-,TGTGCCAGCAGCTTAGGGGACAGGGGGGGTCGAGGCACTGAAGCTTTCTTT,CASSLGDRGGRGTEAFF
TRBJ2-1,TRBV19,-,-,TGTGCCAGTAGGGGGCTAGCGGACAGCAATGAGCAGTTCTTC,CASRGLADSNEQFF
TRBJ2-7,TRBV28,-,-,TGTGCCAGCAGTTCTCTAGGAGGGGCTTGGTTTGGCGAGCAGTACTTC,CASSSLGGAWFGEQYF
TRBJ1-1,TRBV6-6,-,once,TGTGCCAGCAGTTCAGGGCCGGCTTTCTTT,CASSSGPAFF
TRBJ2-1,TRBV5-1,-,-,TGCGCCAGCAGCTTGGAGGGGTTTAGCGATGAGCAGTTCTTC,CASSLEGFSDEQFF
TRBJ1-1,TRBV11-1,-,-,TGTGCCAGCAGCTTAGTCTTCGCTAGCACTGAAGCTTTCTTT,CASSLVFASTEAFF
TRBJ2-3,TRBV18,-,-,TGTGCCAGCTCACCACAAACACAGTCCCATAGCACAGATACGCAGTATTTT,CASSPQTQSHSTDTQYF
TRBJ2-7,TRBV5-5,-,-,TGTGCCAGCAGCTTTCGGTTCAGGGACGAGCAGTACTTC,CASSFRFRDEQYF
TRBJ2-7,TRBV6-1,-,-,TGTGCCAGCAGGGCTGACCCTCACTCCTACGAGCAGTACTTC,CASRADPHSYEQYF
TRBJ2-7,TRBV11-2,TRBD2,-,TGTGCCAGCAGCTCCCCTCTAGCGGGGGGAACCTACGAGCAGTACTTC,CASSSPLAGGTYEQYF
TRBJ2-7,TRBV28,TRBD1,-,TGTGCCAGCAGTTTCTCAGGGACAGGGACCGAGCAGTACTTC,CASSFSGTGTEQYF
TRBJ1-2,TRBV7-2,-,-,TGTGCCAGCAGCACCCTGGACAGCACTAACTATGGCTACACCTTC,CASSTLDSTNYGYTF
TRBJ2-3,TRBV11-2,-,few,TGTGCCAGCAGCTTATCAGGGGATCGAGCAGATACGCAGTATTTT,CASSLSGDRADTQYF
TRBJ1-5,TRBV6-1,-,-,TGTGCCAGCAGTAACCGGTGGGATAGCAATCAGCCCCAGCATTTT,CASSNRWDSNQPQHF
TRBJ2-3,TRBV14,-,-,TGTGCCAGCAGCCACAGAAGCGGGCCCTATCGAACAGATACGCAGTATTTT,CASSHRSGPYRTDTQYF
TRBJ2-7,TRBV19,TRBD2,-,TGTGCCAGTAGTACCTCGGGACTAGCGGGGGGCTACGAGCAGTACTTC,CASSTSGLAGGYEQYF
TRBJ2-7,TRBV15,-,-,TGTGCCACCAGCAGAGAAGGGGCCTCCTACGAGCAGTACTTC,CATSREGASYEQYF
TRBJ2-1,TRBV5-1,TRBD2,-,TGCGCCAGCAGCTTGCTAGCGGAGGTCTACAATGAGCAGTTCTTC,CASSLLAEVYNEQFF
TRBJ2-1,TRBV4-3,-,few,TGCGCCAGCAGCCCTCGGAGCTCCTACAATGAGCAGTTCTTC,CASSPRSSYNEQFF